The clone carrying this TCR beta chain has just one count. As yet, its antigen is unknown. This specimen belongs to a study of beta chain features in type 1 diabetes. General study points: Individuals with type 1 diabetes displayed fewer insertions and more deletions at VDJ junctions. All four CD4+ subsets of Type 1 diabetes patients contained TCRB CDR3s that were moderately but significantly shorter.

V lost 5 bases and J 4 bases, leaving 9 bases between the germline ends. Germline CDR1 reads SNHLY; CDR2 reads FYNNEI. The CDR3 totals 13 residues. All of the isolated RNA was reverse transcribed, so expressed TCRB transcripts were sequenced. Measured with immunoSEQ multiplex PCR; TCRdb has only the in-frame clones, and not every one. This table has under 300,000 clones, around 24% appearing once. The clonotype was recovered from a woman in her 30s with type 1 diabetes. Sequenced input: naive CD4+ T cells from blood. V is TRBV2 and J is TRBJ1-5; D ambiguous. CDR3 sequence (DNA): TGTGCCAGCAGTCTAGAGACGAATCAGCCCCAGCATTTT. Amino acid sequence: CASSLETNQPQHF.